One TCR beta chain is described in this entry. These data belong to a study of glioma-infiltrating T cells. CDR1 and CDR2 (germline): SGHTA, FQGTGA. V lost 0 bases to trimming and J lost 5 bases, with 7 bases between them. This CDR3 contains 13 residues. Amplification of TCR alpha and beta CDR3 regions from RNA used iRepertoire nested multiplex PCR. TCRdb reanalysed the multiplex PCR reads using MiXCR and keeps one entry per CDR3 protein. The table has 150,000 to 200,000 distinct CDR3 sequences, 43% seen once. Material: glioma tissue, nonneoplastic brain tissue, or PBMCs (not recorded which). This sequence was found in a human donor with low-grade glioma or glioblastoma, undergoing nonglioma brain surgery, or in good health (not recorded which). The V and J genes are TRBV7-3 and TRBJ2-5; D possibly uses TRBD1 or TRBD2 (5 bases each). As DNA, the CDR3 is TGTGCCAGCAGCTTAACCAGGGACGAGACCCAGTACTTC. It codes for CASSLTRDETQYF.